This is a list of T cell receptor beta chains from one sample in a study of T-cell reconstitution after alpha-beta-depleted transplantation in children. TCRdb reprocessed the PCR reads via MiXCR and lists one record per CDR3 protein. The sample has more than 85,000 distinct CDR3 sequences, 7% to 8% seen once. Sequencing was performed on PBMCs, taken before TCRalphabeta/CD19-depleted stem cell transplant. The receptors originated from a boy between 2 and 10 years old with acute lymphoblastic leukemia, due to receive a stem cell transplant. Both conserved end residues are part of each CDR3.

TRBJ2-3 15 TRBV7-9 CASTGLASGTDTQYF
TRBJ2-2 13 TRBV19 CASSIKGAGELFF
TRBJ1-1 10 TRBV3-1 CASRHTEAFF
TRBJ2-3 18 TRBV10-2 CATQSGTSGGFLADTQYF
TRBJ2-3 15 TRBV7-2 CASSFGASDVDTQYF
TRBJ2-7 14 TRBV7-3 CASSPGQLWDEQYF
TRBJ2-7 13 TRBV4-1 CASSNSGAYEQYF
TRBJ2-7 14 TRBV12-3/TRBV12-4 CASSPRWQTYEQYF
TRBJ2-2 13 TRBV15 CATSLGQTGELFF
TRBJ2-1 14 TRBV10-3 CAISDSGQYNEQFF
TRBJ1-5 15 TRBV2 CASSFDRGFFQPQHF
TRBJ2-3 15 TRBV7-2 CASSNSGQTVDTQYF
TRBJ2-5 14 TRBV5-1 CASSGTGGGRTQYF
TRBJ2-1 16 TRBV20-1 CSASNWNTDRGNEQFF
TRBJ1-4 15 TRBV12-3/TRBV12-4 CASRARRATNEKLFF
TRBJ2-1 18 TRBV4-2 CASSQAEASGGAYNEQFF
TRBJ1-2 13 TRBV9 CASSVGGDAGYTF
TRBJ2-1 15 TRBV4-1 CASSQGGLVYNEQFF
TRBJ2-3 12 TRBV10-3 CAISEPPDTQYF
TRBJ2-2 16 TRBV7-7 CASSLLGPANTGELFF
TRBJ1-5 15 TRBV6-2/TRBV6-3 CASRELGTNNQPQHF
TRBJ2-7 15 TRBV5-1 CASSLGDRSSYEQYF
TRBJ1-2 16 TRBV16 CASSQWNLDPGGVYTF
TRBJ1-1 15 TRBV5-6 CASSLDTGENTEAFF
TRBJ2-5 14 TRBV12-3/TRBV12-4 CASSRQGFSETQYF
TRBJ2-3 15 TRBV6-5 CASSYLPDHTDTQYF
TRBJ2-3 14 TRBV20-1 CSARGGGGTDTQYF
TRBJ2-5 14 TRBV20-1 CSARGSGVFETQYF
TRBJ1-5 13 TRBV29-1 CSVATAPNQPQHF
TRBJ1-2 14 TRBV28 CASTSIFGGNGYTF
TRBJ2-3 15 TRBV5-1 CASSLSRVSADTQYF
TRBJ2-7 15 TRBV6-5 CASSYGRGATYEQYF
TRBJ1-5 14 TRBV10-3 CAISDRQGNQPQHF
TRBJ2-5 13 TRBV12-3/TRBV12-4 CASSSIGWETQYF
TRBJ2-2 12 TRBV7-3 CASSFVAGELFF
TRBJ1-1 15 TRBV27 CASSFLDRADTEAFF
TRBJ1-2 15 TRBV6-5 CASSPAIRGREGYTF
TRBJ2-2 13 TRBV19 CAAADRGWRELFF
TRBJ2-7 15 TRBV14 CASSQTFGPGDEQYF
TRBJ1-1 14 TRBV24-1 CATSDSQSDTEAFF
TRBJ2-1 17 TRBV3-1 CASSQETSGGARNEQFF
TRBJ2-7 14 TRBV20-1 CSPSGDSNSYEQYF
TRBJ2-1 14 TRBV5-4 CASSLRQGAYEQFF
TRBJ2-1 18 TRBV7-3 CASSSPGLAGGHLGEQFF
TRBJ1-2 15 TRBV6-5 CASSYFGDSNYGYTF
TRBJ2-1 14 TRBV29-1 CSVFAGTPGWEQFF
TRBJ1-1 12 TRBV19 CASSIDIGVAFF
TRBJ1-3 15 TRBV3-1 CASSQGTDSGNTIYF
TRBJ1-5 16 TRBV20-1 CSARVLSGGVNQPQHF
TRBJ1-4 15 TRBV5-1 CASSLEVATNEKLFF
TRBJ2-1 16 TRBV5-6 CASSHVGALIASEQFF
TRBJ2-3 16 TRBV9 CASSVPLGDRTDTQYF
TRBJ1-1 14 TRBV3-1 CASSPSTGGTEAFF
TRBJ2-1 19 TRBV11-2 CASSLILKPGQWRNNEQFF
TRBJ2-7 16 TRBV7-6 CASSLDANVHSYEQYF
TRBJ1-5 11 TRBV12-3/TRBV12-4 CASSAGQPQHF
TRBJ2-7 13 TRBV7-9 CASSLGRIYEQYF